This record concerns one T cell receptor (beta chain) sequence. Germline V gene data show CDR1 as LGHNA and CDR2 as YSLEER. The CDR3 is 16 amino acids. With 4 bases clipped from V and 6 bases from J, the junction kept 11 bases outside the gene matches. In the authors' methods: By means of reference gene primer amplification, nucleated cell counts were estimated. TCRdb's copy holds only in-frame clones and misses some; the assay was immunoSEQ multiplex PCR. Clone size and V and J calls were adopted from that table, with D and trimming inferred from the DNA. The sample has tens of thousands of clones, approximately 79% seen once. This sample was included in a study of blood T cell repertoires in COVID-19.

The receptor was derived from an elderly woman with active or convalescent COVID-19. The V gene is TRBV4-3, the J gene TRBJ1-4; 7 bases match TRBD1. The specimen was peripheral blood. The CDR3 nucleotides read TGCGCCAGCAGCCTGAGGTCAGGGGGATGGGATGAAAAACTGTTTTTT. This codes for CASSLRSGGWDEKLFF.